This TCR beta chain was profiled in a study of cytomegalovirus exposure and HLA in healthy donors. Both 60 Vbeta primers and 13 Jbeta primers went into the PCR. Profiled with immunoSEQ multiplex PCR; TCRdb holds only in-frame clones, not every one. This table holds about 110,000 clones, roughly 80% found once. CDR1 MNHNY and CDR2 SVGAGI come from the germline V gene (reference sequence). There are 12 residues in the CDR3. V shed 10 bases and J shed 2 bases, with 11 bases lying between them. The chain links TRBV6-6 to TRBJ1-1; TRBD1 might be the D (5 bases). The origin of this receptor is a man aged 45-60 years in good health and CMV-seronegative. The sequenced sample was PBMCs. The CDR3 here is CATRQQNTEAFF. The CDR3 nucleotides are TGTGCCACCCGACAGCAAAACACTGAAGCTTTCTTT.